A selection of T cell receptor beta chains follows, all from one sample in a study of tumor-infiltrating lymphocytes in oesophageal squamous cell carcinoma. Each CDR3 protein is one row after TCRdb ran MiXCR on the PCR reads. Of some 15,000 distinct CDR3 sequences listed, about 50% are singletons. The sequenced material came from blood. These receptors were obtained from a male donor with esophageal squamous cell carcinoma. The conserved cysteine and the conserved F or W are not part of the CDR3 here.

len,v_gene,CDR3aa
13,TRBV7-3,ASSLWGISGNEQF
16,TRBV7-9,ASSDLAHIWGRSYEQY
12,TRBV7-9,AGGGARAGDTQY
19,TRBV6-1,ASSDPSYFGQGGRTKNIQY
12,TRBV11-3,ASSPGHRTDTQY
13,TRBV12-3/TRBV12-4,ASSLSSGSMNEQY
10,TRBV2,ASSVQGYGYT
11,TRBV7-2,ASSLNREGTVY
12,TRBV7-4,ASSPGNSHYEQY
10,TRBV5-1,ASSRQDNEQF
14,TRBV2,ASRKDRGALRNGYT
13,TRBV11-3,ASSSSRGGYEKLF
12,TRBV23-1,ASSQSEGSPEQF
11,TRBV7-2,ASSLVWTETQF
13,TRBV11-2,ASSSGLTIYNEQF
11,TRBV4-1,ASSPGGDTEAF
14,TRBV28,ASSLTAGGSYNEQF
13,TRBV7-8,ASSYGTSGTDTQY
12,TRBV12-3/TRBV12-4,ASSWTSGNNEQF
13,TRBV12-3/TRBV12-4,ASGALAGSYNEQF
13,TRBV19,ASSINSAGTGELF
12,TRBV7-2,ASSLMSGGETQY
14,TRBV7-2,ASSLEPAGGWGEQF
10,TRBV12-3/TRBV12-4,ASWAGYNEQF
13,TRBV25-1,ASSGYPAGSYEQY
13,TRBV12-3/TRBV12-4,ASSGIAGGADTQY
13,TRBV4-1,ASSQAGTGGGEQY
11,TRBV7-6,ASSLVLSYEQY
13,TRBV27,ASRDLADYQETQY
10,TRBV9,ASSEVGDTQY
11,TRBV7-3,ASSLYRQETQY
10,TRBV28,ASSLGWVEAF
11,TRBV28,ASSSGSQETQY
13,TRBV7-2,ASSPSPGPRTEAF
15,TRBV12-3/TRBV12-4,ASILFEQGSGDTEAF
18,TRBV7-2,ASSLRALGGANSGSYEQY
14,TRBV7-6,ASSLAGGRTSYEQY
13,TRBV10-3,AIRGTSGIPDTQY
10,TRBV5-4,ASSGSGETQY
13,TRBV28,ASSWTVEGTDTQY
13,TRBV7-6,ASSSREWGQETQY
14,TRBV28,ASAGTGLGQADTQY
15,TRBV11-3,ASSFGDRGRLTDTQY
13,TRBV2,ASSAFIGSEDEQF
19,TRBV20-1,SARDPGLAGFPESPHNEQY
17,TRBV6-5,ASRGDHRTGHSGANVLT
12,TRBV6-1,ASSLGTGGYEQY
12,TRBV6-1,ASRVEGSYNEQF
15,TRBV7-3,ASSLTGTIRSTDTQY